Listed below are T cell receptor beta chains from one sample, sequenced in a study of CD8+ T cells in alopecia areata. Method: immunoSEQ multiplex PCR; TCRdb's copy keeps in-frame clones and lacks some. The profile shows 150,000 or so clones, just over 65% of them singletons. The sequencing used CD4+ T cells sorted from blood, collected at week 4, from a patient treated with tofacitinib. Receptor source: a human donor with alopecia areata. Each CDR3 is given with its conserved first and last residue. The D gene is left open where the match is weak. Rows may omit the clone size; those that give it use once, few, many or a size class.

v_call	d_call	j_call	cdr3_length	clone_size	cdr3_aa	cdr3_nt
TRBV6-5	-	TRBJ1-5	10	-	CAMQDQPQHF	TGTGCCATGCAGGATCAGCCCCAGCATTTT
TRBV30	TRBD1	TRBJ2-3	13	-	CAWSVDRGGTQYF	TGTGCCTGGAGTGTAGACAGGGGGGGTACGCAGTATTTT
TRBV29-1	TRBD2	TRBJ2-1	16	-	CSVDHLKSGGWNEQFF	TGCAGCGTTGACCACTTGAAAAGCGGGGGGTGGAATGAGCAGTTCTTC
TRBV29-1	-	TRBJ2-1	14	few	CSASASLSYNEQFF	TGCAGCGCATCCGCTAGTCTCTCCTACAATGAGCAGTTCTTC
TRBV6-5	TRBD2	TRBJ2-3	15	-	CASRSTSGVTDTQYF	TGTGCCAGCAGATCGACTAGCGGGGTCACAGATACGCAGTATTTT
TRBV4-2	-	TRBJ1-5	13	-	CASSQDGDQPQHF	TGTGCCAGCAGCCAAGACGGGGACCAGCCCCAGCATTTT
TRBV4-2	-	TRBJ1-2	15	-	CASSQKGMPGNGYTF	TGTGCCAGCAGCCAAAAAGGGATGCCCGGTAATGGCTACACCTTC
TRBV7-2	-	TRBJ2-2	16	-	CASGFPKGAEVGELFF	TGTGCCAGCGGGTTTCCTAAGGGAGCGGAGGTCGGGGAGCTGTTTTTT
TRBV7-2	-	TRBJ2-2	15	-	CASSLGFRNTGELFF	TGTGCCAGCAGCTTGGGATTCCGTAACACCGGGGAGCTGTTTTTT
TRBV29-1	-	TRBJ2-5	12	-	CSVEGLGETQYF	TGCAGCGTTGAGGGACTGGGCGAGACCCAGTACTTC
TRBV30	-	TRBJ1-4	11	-	CALGAIEKLFF	TGTGCCCTGGGGGCGATCGAAAAACTGTTTTTT
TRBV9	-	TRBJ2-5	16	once	CASSLAGIPSQETQYF	TGTGCCAGCAGCCTAGCAGGGATCCCCAGCCAAGAGACCCAGTACTTC
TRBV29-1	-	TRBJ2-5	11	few	CSVDWGETQYF	TGCAGCGTTGATTGGGGAGAGACCCAGTACTTC
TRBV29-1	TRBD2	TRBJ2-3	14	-	CSSNAGGQPDTQYF	TGCAGTTCTAATGCGGGGGGTCAACCAGATACGCAGTATTTT
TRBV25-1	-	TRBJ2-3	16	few	CASSEGLHSSTDTQYF	TGTGCCAGCAGTGAGGGCCTTCACTCTAGCACAGATACGCAGTATTTT
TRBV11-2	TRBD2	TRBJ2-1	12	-	CASSHSGGEQFF	TGTGCCAGCAGCCATAGCGGGGGAGAGCAGTTCTTC